This note documents a single TCR beta chain sequence. The antigen this receptor binds is unknown. The sample holds no much larger clone one base away, and base qualities are not on file. This sample was taken from a study of blood T cell repertoires in COVID-19 (dated by TCRdb to 2020 to 2022). Some background on the complete study: The collaborator samples originated in the United States, Italy and Spain and spanned the acute and convalescent phases of COVID-19. The prospective study material was composed of cDNA or gDNA derived from T cells, B-cell-depleted T cells, or PBMCs. Sample metadata almost always included a de-identified subject ID, COVID-19 status, age in years and sex. The repertoires were released in a freely available public database intended as a resource for research on the immune response to SARS-CoV-2. The dataset comprised deeply sampled blood TCRbeta repertoires from subjects exposed to, actively infected with, or recovered from COVID-19. Samples were obtained from the ongoing ImmuneRACE study (first 160 participants) and from 1,000 to 1,500 subjects provided by 6 global collaborators. Where HLA class I and class II types were available, the types were taken from metadata supplied by the sample provider, not from assay-based typing. The research as a whole found: The quantity of clinical and demographic metadata differed by source and by participant and was supplied without curation.

V gives up 0 bases and J gives up 8 bases, and the segment between their germline ends measures 7 bases. Including cysteine and phenylalanine, the CDR3 has 13 amino acids. The CDR3 DNA has 39 bases and is translated from base 1. Based on the germline V gene (reference sequence), the CDR1 and CDR2 sequences are PRHDT and FYEKMQ. Each collaborating institution followed its own protocols to collect whole blood in K2EDTA tubes. For TCRbeta analysis, collaborators shipped samples as frozen whole blood, isolated PBMCs, or DNA extracted from either of those sample types. TCRbeta CDR3 regions were amplified from genomic DNA by means of the immunoSEQ Assay, a bias-controlled multiplex PCR. For the original study's pipeline: The number of nucleated cells in each sample was estimated from the amplification of reference gene primers within the assay. To quantify the absolute abundance of each unique TCRbeta CDR3 rearrangement, sequence reads were collapsed and filtered. For each sample, productive Simpson clonality was calculated by taking the square root of Simpson's diversity index across productive rearrangements. TCRdb carries this immuneACCESS record with in-frame sequences only. Its versions omit some clonotypes, under half of them owing to an unresolved V gene in the studies checked, with the rest unexplained. V and J calls and clone size are copied from that table; D and trimming were computed from the DNA. This sample gives fewer than 300,000 clones in total; 88% of them show up just once. Around 0.78% of the sample goes to the ten largest clones.

The sample taken for sequencing was peripheral blood. The sequence derives from a woman in her thirties with acute or convalescent COVID-19. The V gene is TRBV13 and the J gene is TRBJ2-2, with the D gene call left open. The bases read TGTGCCAGCAGCTTAGGCCTTTCGGGGGAGCTGTTTTTT. Its coded protein is CASSLGLSGELFF.